These 8 T cell receptor beta chains came from one sample sequenced in a study of T cells in Graves' hyperthyroidism and ophthalmopathy. RNA transcripts provided the source from which TCR beta CDR3 regions were amplified. Using the HTBI primer set, a first-round RT-PCR was run on the TCR CDR3. One entry per CDR3 protein, called by TCRdb with MiXCR from the multiplex PCR reads. The table shows roughly 600,000 distinct CDR3 sequences, with about 14% occurring only once. The sequenced sample consisted of blood. The receptor set was obtained from a woman in her forties or fifties with Graves' ophthalmopathy.

This chain uses TRBV27 with TRBJ2-3; TRBD2 matches at 7 bases. Germline V gene data show CDR1 as MNHEY and CDR2 as SMNVEV (reference sequence). J gave up 0 bases and V 1 base, and 13 bases lay outside the gene matches. This CDR3 is 19 amino acids long. The CDR3 nucleotides are TGTGCCAGCAGTTTATATTTTCCCCAGCGGGGATATAGCACAGATACGCAGTATTTT. Protein product: CASSLYFPQRGYSTDTQYF.

The chain has TRBV20-1 and TRBJ2-1; tentatively, D is TRBD1 (5 bases). V was clipped by 2 bases and J by 4 bases, with 12 bases between them. The CDR3 sequence is 14 residues long. The germline gives CDR1 DFQATT, CDR2 SNEGSKA (reference sequence). CDR3 sequence: CSARWGVGYNEQFF. Written as DNA, the CDR3 is TGCAGTGCTAGATGGGGCGTTGGATACAATGAGCAGTTCTTC.

The V gene is TRBV2, the J gene TRBJ2-2; 11 bases are a match to TRBD1. The J segment lost 6 bases and the V segment lost 5 bases, leaving 5 bases of the junction unmatched. The CDR3 consists of 15 residues. Germline V gene data show CDR1 as SNHLY and CDR2 as FYNNEI. The CDR3 loop reads CASSRPGQGAGELFF. As DNA, the CDR3 is TGTGCCAGCAGTCGCCCGGGACAGGGGGCCGGGGAGCTGTTTTTT.

This clonotype was observed at least ten times. This chain uses TRBV27 with TRBJ2-5, with 7 bases lining up with TRBD1. Trimming removed 0 bases from V and 7 bases from J; junction bases left unmatched: 8. The CDR3 is 15 amino acids. CDR1 is MNHEY and CDR2 is SMNVEV in the germline V gene (reference sequence). CDR3 sequence: CASSLSPTGVGTQYF. CDR3 bases: TGTGCCAGCAGTTTATCCCCCACAGGGGTGGGGACCCAGTACTTC.

Only a few counts were recorded for this clonotype. The chain has TRBV19 and TRBJ1-4; D may be TRBD1 (6 bases). CDR1 is LNHDA, CDR2 SQIVND, per germline (reference sequence). V dropped 4 bases and J dropped 0 bases, with 12 bases sitting between them. This CDR3 is 16 amino acids long. The DNA for the CDR3 is TGTGCCAGTAGTACATTCTCAGGGGCAACTAATGAAAAACTGTTTTTT. Translated: CASSTFSGATNEKLFF.

This clonotype was detected ten times or more. The genes are TRBV28 and TRBJ2-1; the match to TRBD2 covers 8 bases. The trim removed 6 bases at V and 5 bases at J, leaving 9 bases unmatched. CDR3 size: 15 residues. CDR1 and CDR2 from the germline V gene are MDHEN and SYDVKM. The CDR3 coding sequence is TGTGCCAGCAGACCCGGGACTAGAGGGCACAATGAGCAGTTCTTC. Protein: CASRPGTRGHNEQFF.

This clonotype was recorded many times. V usage is TRBV10-3 and J usage is TRBJ2-2; a weak D match, TRBD2 (5 bases). V lost 9 bases and J 0 bases, leaving 5 bases between the germline ends. The CDR3 consists of 12 residues. Germline loops: CDR1 ENHRY, CDR2 SYGVKD. The CDR3 sequence is CAIAANTGELFF. The CDR3 nucleotides read TGTGCCATAGCGGCGAACACCGGGGAGCTGTTTTTT.

On this clonotype itself: Sequence at one end of the junction differs from germline and may be a read error. The chain couples TRBV28 to TRBJ1-2; perhaps TRBD1 as D (6 bases). The germline gives CDR1 MDHEN, CDR2 SYDVKM. The CDR3 loop spans 15 amino acids. CDR3 bases: TGTGCCGGCAGTCGTTCAGGGGATTGGAACTATGGCTACACCTTC. It specifies CAGSRSGDWNYGYTF.